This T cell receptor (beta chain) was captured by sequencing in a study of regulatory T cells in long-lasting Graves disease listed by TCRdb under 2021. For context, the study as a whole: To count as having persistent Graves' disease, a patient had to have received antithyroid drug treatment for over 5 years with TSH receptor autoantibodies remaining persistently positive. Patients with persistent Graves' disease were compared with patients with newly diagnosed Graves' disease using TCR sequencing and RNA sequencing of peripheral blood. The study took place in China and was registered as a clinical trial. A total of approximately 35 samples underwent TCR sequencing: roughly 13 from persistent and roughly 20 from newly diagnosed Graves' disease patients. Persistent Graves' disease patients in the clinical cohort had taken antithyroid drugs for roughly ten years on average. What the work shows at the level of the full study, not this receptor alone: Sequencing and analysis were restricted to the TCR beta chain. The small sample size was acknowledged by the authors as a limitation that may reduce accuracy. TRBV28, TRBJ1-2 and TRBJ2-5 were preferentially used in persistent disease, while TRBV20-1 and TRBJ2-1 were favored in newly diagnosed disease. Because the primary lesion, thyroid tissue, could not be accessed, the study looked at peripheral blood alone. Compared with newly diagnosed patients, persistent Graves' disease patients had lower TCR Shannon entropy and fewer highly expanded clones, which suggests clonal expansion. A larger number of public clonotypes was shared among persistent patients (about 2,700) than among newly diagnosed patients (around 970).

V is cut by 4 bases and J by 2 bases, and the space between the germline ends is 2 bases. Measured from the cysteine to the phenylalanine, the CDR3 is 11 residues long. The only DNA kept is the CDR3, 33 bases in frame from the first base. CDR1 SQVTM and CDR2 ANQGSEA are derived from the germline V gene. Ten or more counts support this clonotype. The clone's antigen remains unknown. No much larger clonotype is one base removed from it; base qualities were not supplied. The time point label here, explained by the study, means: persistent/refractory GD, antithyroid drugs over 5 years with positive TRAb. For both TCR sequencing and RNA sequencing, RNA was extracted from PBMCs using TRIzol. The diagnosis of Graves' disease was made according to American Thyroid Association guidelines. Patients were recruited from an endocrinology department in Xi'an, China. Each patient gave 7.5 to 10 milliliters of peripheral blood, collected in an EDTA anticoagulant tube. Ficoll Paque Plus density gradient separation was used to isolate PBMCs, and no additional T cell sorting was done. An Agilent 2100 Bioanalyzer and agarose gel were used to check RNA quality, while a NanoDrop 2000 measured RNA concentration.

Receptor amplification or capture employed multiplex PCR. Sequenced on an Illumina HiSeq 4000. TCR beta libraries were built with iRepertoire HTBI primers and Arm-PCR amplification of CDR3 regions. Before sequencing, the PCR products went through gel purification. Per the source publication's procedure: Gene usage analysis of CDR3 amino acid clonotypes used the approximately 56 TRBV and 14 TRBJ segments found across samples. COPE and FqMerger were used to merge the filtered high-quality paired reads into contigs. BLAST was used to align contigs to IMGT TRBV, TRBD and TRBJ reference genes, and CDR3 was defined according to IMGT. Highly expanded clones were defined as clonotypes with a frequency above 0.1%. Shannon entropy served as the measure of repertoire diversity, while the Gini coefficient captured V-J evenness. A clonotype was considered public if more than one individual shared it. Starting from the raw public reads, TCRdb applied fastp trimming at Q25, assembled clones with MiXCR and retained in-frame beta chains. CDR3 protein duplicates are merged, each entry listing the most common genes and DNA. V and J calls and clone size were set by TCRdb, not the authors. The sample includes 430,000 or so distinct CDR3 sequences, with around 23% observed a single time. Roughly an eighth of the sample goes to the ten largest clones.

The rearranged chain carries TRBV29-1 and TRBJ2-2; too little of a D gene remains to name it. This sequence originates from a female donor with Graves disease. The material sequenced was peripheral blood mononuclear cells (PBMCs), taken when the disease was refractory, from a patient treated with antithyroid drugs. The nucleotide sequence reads TGCAGCGTTGGTAACACCGGGGAGCTGTTTTTT. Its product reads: CSVGNTGELFF.